This section outlines one TCR beta chain sequence together with its context. Its matching antigen is unknown. The data belong to a study of blood T cells in healthy people across ages. About the research overall: The template switching approach captured approximately one barcoded beta molecule for every two T cells.

Using a J-beta primer mix together with a sample-barcoded 5' primer, a second PCR was run for about 6 to 12 cycles. One entry per CDR3 protein results from TCRdb running MiXCR on the 5' RACE reads. The sample shows under 1,000,000 distinct CDR3 sequences, 30% to 45% of them seen only once. Regarding the study as a whole: Expanded clonotype shifts may have been confounded, as the donors had an unknown CMV status. Among T cells, TCR beta diversity per million cells dropped roughly linearly as age rose.

Germline V gene data show CDR1 as KGHSH and CDR2 as LQKENI. CDR3 length equals 14 residues. Trimming removed 6 bases at V and 3 bases at J, with 14 bases between. This TCR derives from a man between 18 and 35 years old in good health. The chain is built from TRBV18 and TRBJ1-1; D is undetermined. Material: blood. The CDR3 here is CASSPWEADTEAFF. Here the CDR3 DNA reads TGTGCCAGCTCCCCGTGGGAGGCGGACACTGAAGCTTTCTTT.